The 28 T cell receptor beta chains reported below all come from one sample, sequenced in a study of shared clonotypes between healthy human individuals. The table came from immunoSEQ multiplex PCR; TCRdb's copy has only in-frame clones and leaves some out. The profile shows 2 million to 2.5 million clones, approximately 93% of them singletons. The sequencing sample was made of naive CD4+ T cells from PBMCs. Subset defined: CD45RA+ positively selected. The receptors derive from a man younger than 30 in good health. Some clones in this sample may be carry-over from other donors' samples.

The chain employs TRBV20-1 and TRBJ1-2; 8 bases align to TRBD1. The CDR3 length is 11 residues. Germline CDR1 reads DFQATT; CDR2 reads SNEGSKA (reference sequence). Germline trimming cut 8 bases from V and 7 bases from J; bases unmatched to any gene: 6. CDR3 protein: CSSGQVRGYTF. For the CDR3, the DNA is TGCAGTTCGGGACAGGTACGTGGCTACACCTTC.

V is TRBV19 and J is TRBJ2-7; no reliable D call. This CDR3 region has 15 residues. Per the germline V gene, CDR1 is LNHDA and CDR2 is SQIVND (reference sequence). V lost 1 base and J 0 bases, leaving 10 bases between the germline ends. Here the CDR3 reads CASSIVKDSSYEQYF. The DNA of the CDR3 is TGTGCCAGTAGTATAGTGAAGGATAGCTCCTACGAGCAGTACTTC. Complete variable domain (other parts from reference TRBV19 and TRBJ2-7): DGGITQSPKYLFRKEGQNVTLSCEQNLNHDAMYWYRQDPGQGLRLIYYSQIVNDFQKGDIAEGYSVSREKKESFPLTVTSAQKNPTAFYLCASSIVKDSSYEQYFGPGTRLTVT.

The CDR3 DNA follows: TGTGCCAGCAGTTATGGAGCGGGGCGGTCCAACGAGCAGTACTTC. Protein sequence: CASSYGAGRSNEQYF. This chain joins TRBV6-5 and TRBJ2-7; 7 bases match TRBD2. The CDR3 length is 15 residues. Trimming removed 3 bases from V and 5 bases from J; junction bases left unmatched: 10. The germline V gene has CDR1 MNHEY and CDR2 SVGAGI.

CDR3 sequence reads: CASSDRTEAFF. The DNA of the CDR3 is TGTGCCAGCAGTGACCGCACTGAAGCTTTCTTT. V usage is TRBV28 and J usage is TRBJ1-1, with D hard to call. This CDR3 is 11 amino acids long. The germline CDR1 and CDR2 sequences are MDHEN and SYDVKM. Trimming took off 5 bases at V and 4 bases at J, with 5 bases between the two ends.

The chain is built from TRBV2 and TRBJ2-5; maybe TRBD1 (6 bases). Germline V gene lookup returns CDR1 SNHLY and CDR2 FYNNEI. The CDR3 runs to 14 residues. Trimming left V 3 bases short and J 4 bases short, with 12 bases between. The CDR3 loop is CASSDSGTRETQYF. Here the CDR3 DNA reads TGTGCCAGCAGTGACTCGGGGACAAGAGAGACCCAGTACTTC.

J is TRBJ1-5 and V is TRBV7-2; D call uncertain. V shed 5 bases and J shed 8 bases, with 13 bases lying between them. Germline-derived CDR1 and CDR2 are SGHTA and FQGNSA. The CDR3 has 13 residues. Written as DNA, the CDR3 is TGTGCCAGCAGCCCCCGCTCCGGGGAGCCCCAGCATTTT. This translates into CASSPRSGEPQHF. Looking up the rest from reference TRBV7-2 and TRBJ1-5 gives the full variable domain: GAGVSQSPSNKVTEKGKDVELRCDPISGHTALYWYRQSLGQGLEFLIYFQGNSAPDKSGLPSDRFSAERTGGSVSTLTIQRTQQEDSAVYLCASSPRSGEPQHFGDGTRLSIL.

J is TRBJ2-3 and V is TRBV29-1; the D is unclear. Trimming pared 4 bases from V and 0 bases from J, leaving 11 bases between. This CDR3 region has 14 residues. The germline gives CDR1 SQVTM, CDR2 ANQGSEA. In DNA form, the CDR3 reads TGCAGCGTTGGGCCTGGGCCTAGCACAGATACGCAGTATTTT. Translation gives CSVGPGPSTDTQYF.

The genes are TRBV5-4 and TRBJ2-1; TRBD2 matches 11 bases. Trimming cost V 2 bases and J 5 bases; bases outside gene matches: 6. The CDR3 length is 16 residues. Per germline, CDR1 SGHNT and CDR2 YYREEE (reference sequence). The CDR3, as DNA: TGTGCCAGCAGCTTATTAGCGGGAGGGCCTAACAATGAGCAGTTCTTC. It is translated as CASSLLAGGPNNEQFF.

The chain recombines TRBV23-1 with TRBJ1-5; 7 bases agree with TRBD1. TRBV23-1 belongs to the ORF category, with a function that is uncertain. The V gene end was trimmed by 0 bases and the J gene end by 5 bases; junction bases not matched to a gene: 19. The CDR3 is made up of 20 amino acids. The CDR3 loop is CASSQSLYRFGTVGYQPQHF. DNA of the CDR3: TGCGCCAGCAGTCAATCTCTTTACAGGTTTGGGACAGTGGGGTATCAGCCCCAGCATTTT.

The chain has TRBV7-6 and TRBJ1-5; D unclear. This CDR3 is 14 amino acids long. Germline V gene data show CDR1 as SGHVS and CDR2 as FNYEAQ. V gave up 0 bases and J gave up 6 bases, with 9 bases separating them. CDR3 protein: CASSLALGAQPQHF. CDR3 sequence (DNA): TGTGCCAGCAGCTTAGCTCTGGGAGCTCAGCCCCAGCATTTT.

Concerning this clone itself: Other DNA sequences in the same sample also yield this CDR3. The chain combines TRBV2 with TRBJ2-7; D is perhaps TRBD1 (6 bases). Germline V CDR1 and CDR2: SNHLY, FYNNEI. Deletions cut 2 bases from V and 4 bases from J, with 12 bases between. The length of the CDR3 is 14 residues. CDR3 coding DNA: TGTGCCAGCAGTGAAAACAGGGATGGGTACGAGCAGTACTTC. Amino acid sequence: CASSENRDGYEQYF.

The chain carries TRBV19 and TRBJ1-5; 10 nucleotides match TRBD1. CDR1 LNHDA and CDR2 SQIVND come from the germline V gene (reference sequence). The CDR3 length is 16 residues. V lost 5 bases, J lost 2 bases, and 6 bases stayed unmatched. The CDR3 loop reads CASSARDRGGNQPQHF. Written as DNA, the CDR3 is TGTGCCAGTAGTGCGCGGGACAGGGGTGGCAATCAGCCCCAGCATTTT.

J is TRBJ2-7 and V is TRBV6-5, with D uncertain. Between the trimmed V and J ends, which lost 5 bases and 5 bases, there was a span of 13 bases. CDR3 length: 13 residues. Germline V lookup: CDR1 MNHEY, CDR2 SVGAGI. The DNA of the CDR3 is TGTGCCAGCAGTCATCGCACCCGCCACGAGCAGTACTTC. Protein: CASSHRTRHEQYF.

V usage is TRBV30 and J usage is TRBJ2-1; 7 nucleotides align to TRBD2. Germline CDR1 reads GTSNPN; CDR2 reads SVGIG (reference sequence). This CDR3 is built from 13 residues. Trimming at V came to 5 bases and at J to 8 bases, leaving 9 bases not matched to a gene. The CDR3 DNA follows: TGTGCCTGGTCCGTGACTAGCAACTATGAGCAGTTCTTC. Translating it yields CAWSVTSNYEQFF.

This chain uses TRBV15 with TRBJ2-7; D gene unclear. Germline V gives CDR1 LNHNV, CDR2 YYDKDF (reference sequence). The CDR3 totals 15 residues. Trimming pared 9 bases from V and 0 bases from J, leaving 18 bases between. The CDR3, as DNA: TGTGCCACTTCACCGGGCAAGACCATCTCCTACGAGCAGTACTTC. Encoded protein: CATSPGKTISYEQYF.

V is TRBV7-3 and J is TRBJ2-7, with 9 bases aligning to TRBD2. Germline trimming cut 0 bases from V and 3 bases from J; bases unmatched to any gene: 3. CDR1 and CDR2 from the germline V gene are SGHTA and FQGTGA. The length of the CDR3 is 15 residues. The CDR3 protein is CASSLTQAGGYEQYF. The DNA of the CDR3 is TGTGCCAGCAGCTTAACCCAAGCGGGAGGCTACGAGCAGTACTTC. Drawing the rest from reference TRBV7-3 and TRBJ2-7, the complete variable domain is GAGVSQTPSNKVTEKGKYVELRCDPISGHTALYWYRQSLGQGPEFLIYFQGTGAADDSGLPNDRFFAVRPEGSVSTLKIQRTERGDSAVYLCASSLTQAGGYEQYFGPGTRLTVT.

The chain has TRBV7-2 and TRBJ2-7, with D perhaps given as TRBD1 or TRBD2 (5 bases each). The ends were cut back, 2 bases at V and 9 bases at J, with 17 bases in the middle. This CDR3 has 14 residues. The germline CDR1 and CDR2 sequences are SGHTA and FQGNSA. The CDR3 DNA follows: TGTGCCAGCAGCTTACAGGGCCTGGGAGAGGGGCAGTACTTC. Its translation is CASSLQGLGEGQYF.

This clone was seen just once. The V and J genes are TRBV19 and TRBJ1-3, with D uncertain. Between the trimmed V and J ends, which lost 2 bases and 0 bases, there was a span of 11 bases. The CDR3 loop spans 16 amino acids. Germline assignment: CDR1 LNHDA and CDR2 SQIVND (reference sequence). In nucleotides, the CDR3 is TGTGCCAGTAGTATACTCCAGGCGAGCTCTGGAAACACCATATATTTT. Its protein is CASSILQASSGNTIYF.

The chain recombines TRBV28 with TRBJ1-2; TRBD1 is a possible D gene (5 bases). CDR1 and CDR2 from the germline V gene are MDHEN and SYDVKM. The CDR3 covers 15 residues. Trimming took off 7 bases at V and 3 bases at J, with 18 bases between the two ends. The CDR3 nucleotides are TGTGCCAGCAACCCCTTTAAGGGGTTCGACTATGGCTACACCTTC. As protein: CASNPFKGFDYGYTF.

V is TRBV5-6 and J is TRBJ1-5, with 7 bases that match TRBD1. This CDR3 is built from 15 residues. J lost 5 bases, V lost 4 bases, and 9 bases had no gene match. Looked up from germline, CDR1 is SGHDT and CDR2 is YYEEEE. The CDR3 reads CASSHYSGGDQPQHF. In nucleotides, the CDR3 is TGTGCCAGCAGCCATTACTCAGGGGGGGATCAGCCCCAGCATTTT.

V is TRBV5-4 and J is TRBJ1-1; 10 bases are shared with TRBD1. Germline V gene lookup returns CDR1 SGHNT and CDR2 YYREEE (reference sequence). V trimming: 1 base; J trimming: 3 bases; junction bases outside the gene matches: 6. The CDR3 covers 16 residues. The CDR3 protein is CASSLMKGTGDTEAFF. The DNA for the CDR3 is TGTGCCAGCAGCTTGATGAAAGGGACAGGGGACACTGAAGCTTTCTTT.

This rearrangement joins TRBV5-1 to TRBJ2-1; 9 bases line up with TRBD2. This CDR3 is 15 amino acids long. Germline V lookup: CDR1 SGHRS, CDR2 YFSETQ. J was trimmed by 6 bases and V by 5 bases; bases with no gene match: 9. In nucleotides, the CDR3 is TGCGCCAGCAGTCTTAGCGGGAGTTGGGCCAATGAGCAGTTCTTC. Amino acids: CASSLSGSWANEQFF.

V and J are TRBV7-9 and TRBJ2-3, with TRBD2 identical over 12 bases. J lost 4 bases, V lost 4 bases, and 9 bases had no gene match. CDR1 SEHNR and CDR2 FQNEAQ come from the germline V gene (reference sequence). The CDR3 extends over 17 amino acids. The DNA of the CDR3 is TGTGCCAGCAGCTACTTAATCACTAGCGGGAGGCCAGATACGCAGTATTTT. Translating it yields CASSYLITSGRPDTQYF.

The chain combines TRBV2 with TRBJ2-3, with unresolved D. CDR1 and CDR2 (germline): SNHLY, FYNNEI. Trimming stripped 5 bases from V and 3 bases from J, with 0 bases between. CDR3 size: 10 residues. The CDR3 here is CASSTDTQYF. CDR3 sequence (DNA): TGTGCCAGCAGTACAGATACGCAGTATTTT.

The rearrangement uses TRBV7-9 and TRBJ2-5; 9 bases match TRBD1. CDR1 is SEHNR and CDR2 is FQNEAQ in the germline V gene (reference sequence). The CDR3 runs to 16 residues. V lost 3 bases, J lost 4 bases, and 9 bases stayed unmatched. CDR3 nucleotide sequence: TGTGCCAGCAGCTTTCAACCGGGACAGGGCTCAGAGACCCAGTACTTC. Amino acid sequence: CASSFQPGQGSETQYF.

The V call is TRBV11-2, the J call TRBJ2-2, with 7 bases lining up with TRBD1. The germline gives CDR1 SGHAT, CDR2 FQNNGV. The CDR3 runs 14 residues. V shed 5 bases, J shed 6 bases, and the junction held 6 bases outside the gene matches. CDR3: CASSLRQGPGELFF. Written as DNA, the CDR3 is TGTGCCAGCAGCCTGAGACAGGGTCCCGGGGAGCTGTTTTTT. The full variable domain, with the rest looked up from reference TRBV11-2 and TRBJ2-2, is EAGVAQSPRYKIIEKRQSVAFWCNPISGHATLYWYQQILGQGPKLLIQFQNNGVVDDSQLPKDRFSAERLKGVDSTLKIQPAKLEDSAVYLCASSLRQGPGELFFGEGSRLTVL.

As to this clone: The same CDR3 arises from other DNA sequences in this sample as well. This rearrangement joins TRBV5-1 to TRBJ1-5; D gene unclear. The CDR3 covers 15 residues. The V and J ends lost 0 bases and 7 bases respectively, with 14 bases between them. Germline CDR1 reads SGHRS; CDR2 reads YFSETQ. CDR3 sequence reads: CASSLGGTGGQPQHF. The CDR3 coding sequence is TGCGCCAGCAGCTTGGGGGGTACCGGAGGCCAGCCCCAGCATTTT. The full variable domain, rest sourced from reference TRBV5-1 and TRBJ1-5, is KAGVTQTPRYLIKTRGQQVTLSCSPISGHRSVSWYQQTPGQGLQFLFEYFSETQRNKGNFPGRFSGRQFSNSRSEMNVSTLELGDSALYLCASSLGGTGGQPQHFGDGTRLSIL.

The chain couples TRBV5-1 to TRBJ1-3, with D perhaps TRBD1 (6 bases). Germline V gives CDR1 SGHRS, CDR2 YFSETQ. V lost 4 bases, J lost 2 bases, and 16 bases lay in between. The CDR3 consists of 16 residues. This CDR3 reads CASSRVAGGTGNTIYF. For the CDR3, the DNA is TGCGCCAGCAGCAGGGTTGCGGGGGGCACTGGAAACACCATATATTTT.